This T cell receptor beta chain was identified in a study of cytomegalovirus exposure and HLA in healthy donors (dated by TCRdb to the late 2010s). Broadly, across the study: An earlier analysis of several hundred of the donors reported approximately 290 Gb of sequence data and some 120 million unique TCR beta sequences from about 200 million T cells. Roughly 300 gigabases of sequencing data and 75 million to 85 million unique TCR sequences made up an early release that covered 500 to 700 HLA-typed donors. Of the 300 to 500 genotyped donors, roughly 76% were placed in the genetic ancestry cluster associated with self-reported Caucasian donors. The study was designed to test whether signatures of past pathogen exposure could be identified by cataloging public T cell receptors. The study profiled the T cell repertoires of about 640 subjects by immunosequencing and related them to cytomegalovirus serostatus. Besides the first cohort of 500 to 700 subjects, a separate validation cohort made up of 90 to 150 different subjects was used. To predict cytomegalovirus infection status, the study brought together high-throughput TCR immunosequencing, statistical association of individual TCRs with disease status, and machine learning. A later analysis re-analyzed previously published TCR beta repertoires from approximately 670 donors and added high-resolution HLA genotyping to study TCR occurrence patterns. In the later analysis, no new phenotypic data were used to find candidate immune exposures; instead, reliance was placed on TCR beta sequences and their occurrence across donors. To decide whether each TCR beta V gene segment behaved as functional or pseudogenic, an earlier analysis of 587 of the donors relied on high-throughput TCR beta sequencing. Alongside the repertoire data, information on donor age, sex, ethnicity and CMV serostatus was compiled. A later genetic analysis took genome-wide SNP genotypes for 398 of the 666 donors and used that subset as a discovery cohort. All discovery cohort repertoires had been generated using a single sequencing platform. HLA typing included class I and class II loci at four-digit resolution. The number of donors typed differed by locus, with 629-630 for A, B, C, DRB1 and DQB1, roughly 520 for DQA1, 600 to 610 for DPA1, and around 430 for DPB1. Four or five DR-DQ haplotypes were handled as single units for association and clustering because linkage in the cohort was strong. Among 350 to 400 genotyped donors of the cohort, an average of about 240,000 unique TCR beta nucleotide sequences were sequenced per donor, roughly a sixth of them non-productive. On the study overall, not on this receptor specifically: In a later genetic analysis, a missense DCLRE1C variant was associated with V-gene and J-gene trimming of TCR beta chains, and the association was replicated in an independent cohort. A further reported finding was that TCR beta sequences accurately predicted the HLA-A and HLA-B alleles for most subjects in the first cohort. A later analysis found that TCR association rates varied across HLA loci, with DRB1 alleles showing the most associated TCRs and HLA-C alleles the fewest. When HLA alleles, especially DR and DQ, strongly co-occurred, attributing TCR associations to individual alleles was difficult. Only TCR beta chains were sequenced in this cohort, and the absence of alpha or paired-chain data limited detectable features. It was suggested by the authors that the approach could potentially be generalized to other disease states and immunological phenotypes. A total of fewer than 200 TCR beta chains were listed by the study as associated with cytomegalovirus. Roughly uniform sequencing depth across donors was assumed in presence/absence analyses, although this assumption may not hold. In a later genetic analysis, fewer N-insertions in productive TCRs were reported among donors in an Asian-associated ancestry cluster than the approximately 710-donor mean. The classifier was reported to diagnose cytomegalovirus status with high specificity and sensitivity in both the original cohort and the validation cohort. In vitro tests confirmed that a few of the cytomegalovirus-associated TCR beta chains recognize cytomegalovirus antigens. The earlier analysis of 587 of the donors excluded roughly 17 rarely observed V segments, including chromosome 9 orphons, because counts were too low. Because the 87-base-pair reads could not distinguish some IMGT-functional V segments, including TRBV6-2 and TRBV6-3, those segments were excluded. In a later analysis, HLA-associated TCR beta chains were found to be more clonally expanded and to have lower generation probabilities than equally common non-associated chains. Broadly in line with IMGT annotations, most TCR beta V segments showed up in productive rearrangements about 87% or about 30% of the time in an earlier analysis of several hundred of the donors. According to a later analysis, parvovirus B19, influenza, CMV and Epstein-Barr virus appeared linked to several top co-occurrence clusters. Correlated functional status among segregating V segments might be attributable to linkage disequilibrium, but an unknown experimental factor could not be ruled out. For the cohort, immune exposure information was limited to CMV serostatus. Most TCR sequences were observed very rarely across donors, whereas some public TCRs were present in many individuals. Because some donors lacked HLA typing at each locus, the association tests relied only on the typed subset. A group of highly shared sequence variants was considered likely to be a technical artifact of the sequencing pipeline. According to a later analysis, most CMV-associated TCR beta chains appeared to be HLA-restricted, and the HLA associations seemed to be driven largely by CMV exposure. In a later analysis, 15,000 to 20,000 TCR beta sequences were associated with specific HLA alleles at a false discovery rate of 0.05.

The receptor library was made with the immunoSEQ multiplex PCR assay. A mixture of 60 forward primers for TCR Vbeta segments and 13 reverse primers for TCR Jbeta segments was used in the multiplex PCR. Amplification of the CDR3 region of rearranged TCR beta genes was performed with a multiplex PCR assay on genomic DNA. Amplified TCR beta libraries were sequenced as 87-base-pair reads on the Illumina HiSeq System. Per the original workflow: In a later analysis, 77 million or so unique TCR beta chains were counted across the approximately 620 repertoires, and around 10 million of these chains were shared by at least two donors. A nearest-neighbor algorithm error-corrected the raw reads and collapsed the reads into unique sequences, merging closely related sequences to remove PCR and sequencing errors. To assign V, D and J gene segments, CDR3 sequences were aligned to IMGT reference sequences. For a sequence to be retained, a match of at least six nucleotides was required to both a V gene segment and a J gene segment. A rearrangement was called productive if the CDR3 had no stop codons and remained in frame with V and J, and every other rearrangement was called non-productive. Following IMGT convention, CDR3 was defined as the stretch from the second conserved V-encoded cysteine up to the conserved J-encoded phenylalanine. The earlier analysis of some 540 of the donors excluded any sequence lacking an unambiguous match to a single V gene segment. In an earlier analysis of 587 of the donors, V segments were called functional above 56.7% productive rearrangements and were called segregating when the between-donor standard deviation exceeded 5%. A statistical classification framework was built for diagnosing cytomegalovirus status from the catalog of TCR beta chain sequences. A later analysis assigned V and J genes by comparing TCR nucleotide sequences with IMGT/GENE-DB human TR gene sequences. In a later analysis, CDR3 sequences and most-parsimonious VDJ recombination scenarios were assigned using the TCRdist pipeline. In a later analysis, each TCR beta chain was defined by its CDR3 amino acid sequence together with its V-gene family, and reads without a unique V-gene family were excluded. In a later analysis, several hundred highly shared, low-generation-probability nucleotide sequences were removed to address suspected cross-contamination and a sequencing artifact. A later analysis calculated a clonal expansion index for each public chain from normalized within-repertoire ranks of inferred template counts. In a later analysis, generation probabilities were computed using a VDJ recombination model fitted to out-of-frame rearrangements, and the results were checked against IGoR. A later analysis scored TCR-TCR, TCR-HLA and TCR-CMV co-occurrence with hypergeometric tests, applying a repertoire-size bias correction to TCR pairs. In a later analysis, false discovery rates were estimated by permuting HLA or CMV assignments 20 times. In a later analysis, co-occurring TCRs were grouped with DBSCAN, and TCRdist sequence similarity was added when clustering was performed within HLA-allele-positive subsets. Repertoires with fewer than 30,000 or more than 120,000 public chains, plus five repertoires with anomalous nucleotide sharing, were excluded from co-occurrence clustering. The clones in this table, taken by TCRdb from immuneACCESS, are in-frame only. Not every clone is retained; where verified, under half of the shortfall comes from an unresolved V gene, and the cause of the rest is unknown. V and J calls and clone size come straight from that table; D and trimming were deduced from the DNA. This sample lists some 130,000 clones; roughly 80% were detected once. The top ten constitute roughly 7.5% of the sample.

The germline V gene encodes CDR1 MNHEY and CDR2 SVGAGI. V loses 6 bases at its end and J loses 2 bases; junction bases beyond the gene matches: 4. The CDR3 measures 15 amino acids from cysteine to phenylalanine. The CDR3 DNA has 45 bases and is translated from base 1. The cohort was made up of 650 to 700 healthy bone marrow donors. At the time of sampling, every cohort member was nominally healthy, though immune exposures that went unrecorded were likely present. The donor was CMV seronegative and belonged to the group of 380 or so seronegative cohort members. Every donor gave a peripheral blood sample, and the peripheral blood mononuclear cells from that sample were used for TCR beta sequencing. Genomic DNA was extracted from the blood cell samples with the Qiagen DNeasy Blood Extraction Kit. As to this clone: Its antigen remains undetermined. Base-call qualities are not available, and no considerably larger clone is one nucleotide away.

The chain is encoded by TRBV6-5 joined to TRBJ2-6; 7 bases in between match TRBD1. The TCR originated in a male donor in good health and CMV-seronegative. The sample consisted of PBMCs. The DNA sequence reads TGTGCCAGCAGCCAAGACAGGGCTGGGGCCAACGTCCTGACTTTC. The encoded protein is CASSQDRAGANVLTF.